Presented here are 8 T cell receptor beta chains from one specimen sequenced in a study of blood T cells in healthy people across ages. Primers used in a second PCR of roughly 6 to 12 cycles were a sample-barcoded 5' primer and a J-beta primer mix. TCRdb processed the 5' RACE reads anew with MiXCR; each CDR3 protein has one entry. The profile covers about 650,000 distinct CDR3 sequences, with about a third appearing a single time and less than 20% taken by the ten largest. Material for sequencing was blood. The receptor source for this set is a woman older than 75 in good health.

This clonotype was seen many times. The chain's CDR3 is CASSSGSQMNTEAFF. The CDR3 region has the DNA TGTGCCAGCAGCTCGGGCAGCCAGATGAACACTGAAGCTTTCTTT. The chain links TRBV7-9 to TRBJ1-1; D not certain. CDR1 and CDR2 from the germline V gene are SEHNR and FQNEAQ (reference sequence). The CDR3 runs 15 residues. Trimming took off 4 bases at V and 0 bases at J, with 12 bases between the two ends.

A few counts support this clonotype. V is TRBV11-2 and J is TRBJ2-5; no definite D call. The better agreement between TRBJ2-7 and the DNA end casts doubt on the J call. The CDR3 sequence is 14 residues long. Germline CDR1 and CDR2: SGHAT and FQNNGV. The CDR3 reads CASSLGSGALEQYF. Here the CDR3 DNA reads TGTGCCAGCAGCTTGGGGTCAGGCGCGCTCGAGCAGTACTTC.

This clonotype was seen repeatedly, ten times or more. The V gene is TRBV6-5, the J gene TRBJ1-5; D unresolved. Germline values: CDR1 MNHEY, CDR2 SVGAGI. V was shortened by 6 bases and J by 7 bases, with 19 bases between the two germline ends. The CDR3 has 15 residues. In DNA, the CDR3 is TGTGCCAGCAGCTTAGACCCACTCACACGACAGCCCCAGCATTTT. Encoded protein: CASSLDPLTRQPQHF.

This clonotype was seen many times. The CDR3 protein is CSARAGSSGANVLTF. CDR3 DNA: TGCAGTGCTAGAGCCGGGTCCTCTGGGGCCAACGTCCTGACTTTC. J is TRBJ2-6 and V is TRBV20-1, with D unclear. The germline gives CDR1 DFQATT, CDR2 SNEGSKA (reference sequence). This CDR3 has 15 residues. The V and J ends lost 1 base and 0 bases respectively, with 7 bases between them.

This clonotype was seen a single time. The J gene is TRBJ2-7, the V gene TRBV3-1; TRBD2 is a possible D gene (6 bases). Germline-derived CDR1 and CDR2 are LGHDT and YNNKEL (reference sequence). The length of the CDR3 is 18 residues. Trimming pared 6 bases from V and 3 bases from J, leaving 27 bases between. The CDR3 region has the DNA TGTGCCAGCAGTCCAAGAGTTGGAGGAGGGACGAGGGACTACGAGCAGTACTTC. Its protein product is CASSPRVGGGTRDYEQYF.

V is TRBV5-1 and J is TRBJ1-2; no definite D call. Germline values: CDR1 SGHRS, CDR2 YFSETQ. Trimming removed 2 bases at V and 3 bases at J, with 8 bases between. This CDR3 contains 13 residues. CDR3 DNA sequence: TGCGCCAGCAGCTTCGGGGTCGACTATGGCTACACCTTC. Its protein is CASSFGVDYGYTF.

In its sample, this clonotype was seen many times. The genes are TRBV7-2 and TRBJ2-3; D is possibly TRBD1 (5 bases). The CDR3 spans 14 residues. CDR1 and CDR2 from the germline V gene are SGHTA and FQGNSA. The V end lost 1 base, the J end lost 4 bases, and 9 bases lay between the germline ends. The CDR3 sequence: CASSLVSRADTQYF. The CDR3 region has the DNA TGTGCCAGCAGCTTAGTATCCAGGGCAGATACGCAGTATTTT.

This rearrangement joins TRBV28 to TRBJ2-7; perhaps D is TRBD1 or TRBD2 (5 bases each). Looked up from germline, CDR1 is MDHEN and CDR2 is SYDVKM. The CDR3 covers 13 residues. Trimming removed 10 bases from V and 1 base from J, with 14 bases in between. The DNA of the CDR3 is TGTGCCACCGAGGGGCAGTTTTCCTACGAGCAGTACTTC. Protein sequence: CATEGQFSYEQYF.